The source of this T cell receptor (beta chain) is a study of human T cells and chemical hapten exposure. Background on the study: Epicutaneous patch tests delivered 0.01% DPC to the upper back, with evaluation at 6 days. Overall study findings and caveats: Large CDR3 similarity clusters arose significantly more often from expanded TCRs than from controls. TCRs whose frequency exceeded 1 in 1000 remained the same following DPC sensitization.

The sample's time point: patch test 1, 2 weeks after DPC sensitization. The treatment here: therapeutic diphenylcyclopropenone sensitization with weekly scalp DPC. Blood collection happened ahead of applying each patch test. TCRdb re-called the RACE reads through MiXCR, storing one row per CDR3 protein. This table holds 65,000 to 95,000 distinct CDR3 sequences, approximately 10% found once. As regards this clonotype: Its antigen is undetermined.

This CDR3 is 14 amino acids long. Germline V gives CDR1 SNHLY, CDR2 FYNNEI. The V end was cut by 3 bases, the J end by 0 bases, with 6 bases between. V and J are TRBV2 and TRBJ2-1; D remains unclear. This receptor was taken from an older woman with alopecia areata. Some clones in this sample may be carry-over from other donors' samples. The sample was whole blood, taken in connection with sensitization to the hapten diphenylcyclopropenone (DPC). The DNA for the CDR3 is TGTGCCAGCAGTGAGGTCTACTCCTACAATGAGCAGTTCTTC. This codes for CASSEVYSYNEQFF. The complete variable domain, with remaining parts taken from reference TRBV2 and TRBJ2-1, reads EPEVTQTPSHQVTQMGQEVILRCVPISNHLYFYWYRQILGQKVEFLVSFYNNEISEKSEIFDDQFSVERPDGSNFTLKIRSTKLEDSAMYFCASSEVYSYNEQFFGPGTRLTVL.